This T cell receptor beta chain appears in the sequencing data of a study of tumor-infiltrating lymphocytes in primary liver carcinoma. Co-extraction of both nucleic acids (RNA and DNA) used about 18-31 mg of unsorted bulk tissue. The researchers produced TCR beta cDNA from 400 to 650 ng total RNA with a constant-region primer. Nested multiplex PCR, run for three rounds with slightly modified ARM-PCR, yielded TCR beta libraries. The first two PCR rounds used TRBV1-TRBV30 forward primers with a C-beta reverse primer, roughly 10 cycles each. TCRdb independently ran MiXCR on the multiplex PCR reads; one entry per CDR3 protein. The top ten clones hold 26% of a sample with tens of thousands of distinct CDR3 sequences, under 75% of them seen once. In this sample, this clonotype turned up many times. CDR1 and CDR2 from the germline V gene are SGHRS and YFSETQ. This CDR3 is 15 amino acids long. Trimming removed 3 bases from V and 3 bases from J; junction bases left unmatched: 9.

The origin of this receptor is a middle-aged man with primary liver carcinoma and hepatitis B virus infection. Source material: tumor-adjacent normal liver tissue. The V call is TRBV5-1, the J call TRBJ2-7, with 7 bases fitting TRBD1. CDR3 sequence reads: CASSYRTGLRYEQYF. DNA for the CDR3: TGCGCCAGCAGCTACCGGACAGGTCTCCGCTACGAGCAGTACTTC.